This T cell receptor beta chain originates from a study of circulating and synovial CD4+ cells in juvenile arthritis. Here immunoSEQ multiplex PCR was the method, and the copy in TCRdb shows in-frame clones only, minus some. The sample records 32,000 or so clones, 90% to 95% being singletons. The CDR3 length is 12 residues. CDR1 is GTSNPN and CDR2 is SVGIG in the germline V gene (reference sequence). The chain has TRBV30 and TRBJ2-7, with D tentatively TRBD1 (6 bases). The sequence was collected from a human donor with juvenile idiopathic arthritis. The sample was CD4+ T cells from blood. CDR3 region: CAWGRGSYEQYF. The CDR3 DNA follows: TGTGCTTGGGGCAGGGGTTCCTACGAGCAGTACTTC.